The entry that follows covers one TCR beta chain sequence. The sample is drawn from a study of blood T cell repertoires in COVID-19. Study as a whole: T cells, B-cell-depleted T cells, or PBMCs supplied cDNA or gDNA.

Patients of the Seattle cohort, enrolled during active infection, were followed longitudinally. Original analysis: Reference gene primer amplification gave nucleated cell count estimates. TCRdb's table, derived via immunoSEQ multiplex PCR, lists solely in-frame clones and lacks some. V and J calls and clone size are those listed in that table; D and trimming were worked out from the DNA. The sample yields 160,000 or so clones, more than 75% seen once. V lost 1 base and J lost 11; bases outside the gene matches: 4. Germline CDR1 GTSNPN, CDR2 SVGIG (reference sequence). The CDR3 contains 13 residues. The sample taken for sequencing was peripheral blood. The V gene is TRBV30, the J gene TRBJ1-4; 10 bases are a match to TRBD1. The origin of this receptor is a woman between 65 and 79 years old with COVID-19, enrolled during active disease. As DNA, the CDR3 is TGTGCCTGGAGTGGACAGGGGGCCAAGAAACTGTTTTTT. Translating gives CAWSGQGAKKLFF.